Detailed here is one T cell receptor (beta chain). Antigen: not known. This entry is derived from a study of cytomegalovirus exposure and HLA in healthy donors. Both 60 Vbeta primers and 13 Jbeta primers went into the PCR. Generated by immunoSEQ multiplex PCR, the TCRdb table keeps only in-frame clones and is missing some. Among fewer than 30,000 clones listed, 62% were seen once. Germline loops: CDR1 SGHTA, CDR2 FQGNSA. The V segment lost 5 bases and the J segment 7 bases; nucleotides outside the gene matches: 8. This CDR3 spans 14 amino acids. Broader study findings: Through in vitro validation, a few CMV-associated chains were shown to be specific for CMV antigens.

The specimen sequenced was PBMCs. J is TRBJ1-2 and V is TRBV7-2; 9 nucleotides line up with TRBD1. This clonotype originated in a male donor in good health and CMV-seropositive. CDR3 amino acids: CASSPQDRGGGYTF. The CDR3 DNA follows: TGTGCCAGCAGCCCACAGGACAGGGGAGGTGGCTACACCTTC.